Each of the 23 T cell receptor beta chains below was sequenced from the same sample in a study of cytomegalovirus exposure and HLA in healthy donors (dated by TCRdb to about 2017). The library was made by the immunoSEQ multiplex PCR assay. A mixture of 60 forward primers for TCR Vbeta segments and 13 reverse primers for TCR Jbeta segments was used in the multiplex PCR. TCRdb re-hosts the immuneACCESS table, in-frame sequences only. Its copies lack some clones; in the studies checked, an unresolved V gene accounts for under half of them, and the cause for the rest is not known. This sample gives approximately 95,000 clones in total; just under 80% of them show up just once. Roughly 4.3% of the sample is taken by the ten largest. Sample: PBMCs. Receptors originate from a woman in her 40s in good health and CMV-seropositive.

This rearrangement joins TRBV10-3 to TRBJ2-5, with 9 bases aligning to TRBD2. The DNA matches TRBJ2-7 better at its end, which makes the J call doubtful. Germline lookup yields CDR1 ENHRY and CDR2 SYGVKD. The CDR3 is made up of 14 amino acids. CDR3 sequence reads: CAANPAGGPHEQYF. The CDR3 region has the DNA TGTGCCGCCAATCCCGCGGGAGGGCCTCACGAGCAGTACTTC.

The CDR3 protein is CASSDLAGDSEGFF. Here the CDR3 DNA reads TGTGCCAGCAGCGACCTAGCGGGAGATTCGGAGGGGTTCTTC. The rearrangement links TRBV5-4 to TRBJ2-1; TRBD2 aligns across 10 bases. The germline gives CDR1 SGHNT, CDR2 YYREEE (reference sequence). CDR3 length: 14 amino acids. V was clipped by 4 bases and J by 15 bases; unmatched bases: 13.

The chain employs TRBV7-3 and TRBJ2-7, with D perhaps matching TRBD2 (7 bases). CDR1 and CDR2 from the germline V gene are SGHTA and FQGTGA. This CDR3 is 15 amino acids long. V was cut by 1 base and J by 4 bases, with 14 bases left in between. CDR3 protein: CASSLKGGPNYEQYF. CDR3 coding DNA: TGTGCCAGCAGCTTAAAGGGGGGGCCCAATTACGAGCAGTACTTC.

The chain is built from TRBV5-1 and TRBJ1-2, with TRBD1 identical over 12 bases. V shed 0 bases and J 5 bases; nucleotides not matched to a gene: 5. CDR3 length: 16 residues. CDR1 SGHRS and CDR2 YFSETQ come from the germline V gene. The DNA for the CDR3 is TGCGCCAGCAGCTTGGATGGGGACAGGGGGCGTTATGGCTACACCTTC. Translation gives CASSLDGDRGRYGYTF. Variable domain in full (rest from reference TRBV5-1 and TRBJ1-2): KAGVTQTPRYLIKTRGQQVTLSCSPISGHRSVSWYQQTPGQGLQFLFEYFSETQRNKGNFPGRFSGRQFSNSRSEMNVSTLELGDSALYLCASSLDGDRGRYGYTFGSGTRLTVV.

This chain uses TRBV6-5 with TRBJ2-2; TRBD2 is a possible D gene (5 bases). Germline-derived CDR1 and CDR2 are MNHEY and SVGAGI. V was shortened by 6 bases and J by 3 bases, with 11 bases between the two germline ends. The CDR3 is 14 amino acids. For the CDR3, the DNA is TGTGCCAGCAGAACCGGGATATACACCGGGGAGCTGTTTTTT. It translates to CASRTGIYTGELFF.

V usage is TRBV27 and J usage is TRBJ2-3; tentatively, D is TRBD2 (6 bases). This CDR3 has 13 amino acids. V was cut by 2 bases and J by 5 bases, with 8 bases left in between. Germline-derived CDR1 and CDR2 are MNHEY and SMNVEV (reference sequence). The chain's CDR3 is CASSLRREDTQYF. Written as DNA, the CDR3 is TGTGCCAGCAGTTTACGGAGGGAAGATACGCAGTATTTT.

As concerns this clone: A much more abundant neighbour one base away suggests this may be a read error. The rearrangement links TRBV28 to TRBJ1-1; D is uncertain. The V gene lost 5 bases and the J gene lost 1 base, with 5 bases spanning the gap. This CDR3 spans 12 amino acids. Germline-derived CDR1 and CDR2 are MDHEN and SYDVKM. The CDR3 coding sequence is TGTGCCAGCAGTCCCAGGAACACTGAAGCTTTCTTT. Amino acid sequence: CASSPRNTEAFF. The variable domain in full, with the rest retrieved from reference TRBV28 and TRBJ1-1, is DVKVTQSSRYLVKRTGEKVFLECVQDMDHENMFWYRQDPGLGLRLIYFSYDVKMKEKGDIPEGYSVSREKKERFSLILESASTNQTSMYLCASSPRNTEAFFGQGTRLTVV.

V is TRBV28 and J is TRBJ2-1, with a weak D call TRBD2 (5 bases). V was shortened by 3 bases and J by 5 bases, with 11 bases between the two germline ends. This CDR3 has 14 amino acids. CDR1 MDHEN and CDR2 SYDVKM come from the germline V gene. The CDR3 spells CASSLSRGDNEQFF. The CDR3 DNA reads TGTGCCAGCAGTTTGTCCCGGGGAGACAATGAGCAGTTCTTC.

V is TRBV5-4 and J is TRBJ1-4; unclear D gene. This CDR3 region has 13 residues. Germline loops: CDR1 SGHNT, CDR2 YYREEE (reference sequence). Trimming stripped 4 bases from V and 5 bases from J, with 9 bases between. CDR3 sequence reads: CASSRGPNEKLFF. DNA of the CDR3: TGTGCCAGCAGCCGGGGTCCGAATGAAAAACTGTTTTTT. The whole variable domain, filled in from reference TRBV5-4 and TRBJ1-4, reads ETGVTQSPTHLIKTRGQQVTLRCSSQSGHNTVSWYQQALGQGPQFIFQYYREEENGRGNFPPRFSGLQFPNYSSELNVNALELDDSALYLCASSRGPNEKLFFGSGTQLSVL.

The chain combines TRBV5-1 with TRBJ2-1; the match to TRBD2 covers 12 bases. The CDR3 has 17 residues. V shed 0 bases and J 3 bases; nucleotides not matched to a gene: 4. Germline CDR1 SGHRS, CDR2 YFSETQ. CDR3 amino acids: CASSLAPSGGGYNEQFF. For the CDR3, the DNA is TGCGCCAGCAGCTTGGCGCCTAGCGGGGGGGGCTACAATGAGCAGTTCTTC.

V usage is TRBV13 and J usage is TRBJ1-6; a weak D match, TRBD1 (5 bases). Germline-derived CDR1 and CDR2 are PRHDT and FYEKMQ (reference sequence). CDR3 length: 13 residues. V gave up 5 bases and J gave up 6 bases, with 8 bases separating them. This CDR3 reads CASSRDSNSPLHF. The CDR3 coding sequence is TGTGCCAGCAGCCGCGACAGTAATTCACCCCTCCACTTT.

J is TRBJ2-7 and V is TRBV5-1; tentatively, D is TRBD2 (5 bases). Germline assignment: CDR1 SGHRS and CDR2 YFSETQ. The CDR3 spans 14 residues. V dropped 0 bases and J dropped 2 bases, with 9 bases sitting between them. CDR3 protein: CASSLVGSPYEQYF. CDR3 in DNA: TGCGCCAGCAGCTTGGTAGGGAGCCCCTACGAGCAGTACTTC. The full variable domain, with the rest looked up from reference TRBV5-1 and TRBJ2-7, is KAGVTQTPRYLIKTRGQQVTLSCSPISGHRSVSWYQQTPGQGLQFLFEYFSETQRNKGNFPGRFSGRQFSNSRSEMNVSTLELGDSALYLCASSLVGSPYEQYFGPGTRLTVT.

V is TRBV5-1 and J is TRBJ2-1; TRBD1 aligns across 12 bases. V was clipped by 4 bases and J by 10 bases; unmatched bases: 12. The length of the CDR3 is 16 residues. Germline CDR1 is SGHRS and CDR2 is YFSETQ. The CDR3 sequence is CASSQAAGTGGREQFF. The DNA of the CDR3 is TGCGCCAGCAGCCAAGCAGCCGGGACAGGGGGCCGGGAGCAGTTCTTC.

The chain carries TRBV2 and TRBJ2-3, with D unresolved. CDR3 size: 16 residues. The V gene lost 0 bases and the J gene lost 1 base, with 11 bases spanning the gap. Germline CDR1 reads SNHLY; CDR2 reads FYNNEI. The chain's CDR3 is CASSEALGGGTDTQYF. CDR3 DNA: TGTGCCAGCAGTGAAGCGCTTGGTGGAGGCACAGATACGCAGTATTTT. The full variable domain, its missing parts supplied by reference TRBV2 and TRBJ2-3, is EPEVTQTPSHQVTQMGQEVILRCVPISNHLYFYWYRQILGQKVEFLVSFYNNEISEKSEIFDDQFSVERPDGSNFTLKIRSTKLEDSAMYFCASSEALGGGTDTQYFGPGTRLTVL.

This clone was seen a single time. The chain couples TRBV2 to TRBJ2-7; no firm D call. V lost 6 bases, J lost 6 bases, and 12 bases lay in between. The germline gives CDR1 SNHLY, CDR2 FYNNEI. This CDR3 is 12 amino acids long. As DNA, the CDR3 is TGTGCCAGCAGCGAGACGGGTTTCGAGCAGTACTTC. It codes for CASSETGFEQYF.

This clone was seen just once. The CDR3: CASREGQSTGELFF. In nucleotides, the CDR3 is TGTGCCAGCAGGGAGGGACAGTCCACCGGGGAGCTGTTTTTT. V usage is TRBV2 and J usage is TRBJ2-2; a weak D match, TRBD1 (7 bases). CDR1 and CDR2 from the germline V gene are SNHLY and FYNNEI. The ends were cut back, 6 bases at V and 4 bases at J, with 12 bases in the middle. The CDR3 spans 14 residues.

J is TRBJ2-1 and V is TRBV25-1; no clear D gene. CDR3 size: 12 residues. Germline V gene lookup returns CDR1 MGHDK and CDR2 SYGVNS. V lost 4 bases, J lost 7 bases, and 8 bases lay in between. The CDR3 nucleotides read TGTGCCAGCAGTGTTTCGGAGAATGAGCAGTTCTTC. It encodes CASSVSENEQFF.

A single count supports this clone. CDR3 nucleotide sequence: TGTGCCAGCAGCCCGGACACTTATACGCAGTATTTT. Translation: CASSPDTYTQYF. The chain couples TRBV7-9 to TRBJ2-3; D may be TRBD1 (5 bases). Germline V gene lookup returns CDR1 SEHNR and CDR2 FQNEAQ (reference sequence). Trimming left V 5 bases short and J 7 bases short, with 10 bases between. The CDR3 is 12 residues long.

V gene TRBV5-6 combines with J gene TRBJ2-1; 11 bases line up with TRBD2. CDR1 is SGHDT and CDR2 is YYEEEE in the germline V gene. The trim removed 4 bases at V and 12 bases at J, leaving 15 bases unmatched. This CDR3 is built from 16 residues. The CDR3, as DNA: TGTGCCAGCAGCGGAGGAGTACTAGCGGGAGTCTTTCGGCAGTTCTTC. Translating it yields CASSGGVLAGVFRQFF.

The V call is TRBV6-1, the J call TRBJ2-1; 11 positions match TRBD2. V lost 6 bases, J lost 5 bases, and 6 bases stayed unmatched. The CDR3 length is 15 residues. CDR1 and CDR2 (germline): MNHNS, SASEGT. The CDR3 is CASRAGTSGHNEQFF. The CDR3 DNA reads TGTGCCAGCAGAGCCGGGACTAGCGGTCACAATGAGCAGTTCTTC.

The chain combines TRBV5-1 with TRBJ1-4, with 8 bases matching TRBD1. Per germline, CDR1 SGHRS and CDR2 YFSETQ. Germline trimming cut 4 bases from V and 8 bases from J; bases unmatched to any gene: 13. The CDR3 is 16 residues long. The CDR3 sequence: CASSPGGLHGGEKLFF. CDR3 coding DNA: TGCGCCAGCAGCCCAGGGGGCCTCCATGGGGGGGAAAAACTGTTTTTT.

V usage is TRBV11-2 and J usage is TRBJ2-1; D is possibly TRBD1 (6 bases). The CDR3 is 15 amino acids. Germline CDR1 is SGHAT and CDR2 is FQNNGV. V was clipped by 5 bases and J by 3 bases, with 14 bases between them. CDR3 amino acids: CASSPGQNLYNEQFF. The CDR3 region has the DNA TGTGCCAGCAGCCCTGGACAGAATCTCTACAATGAGCAGTTCTTC.

V is TRBV28 and J is TRBJ1-2; D might be TRBD1 (6 bases). The CDR3 loop spans 13 amino acids. V lost 3 bases to trimming and J lost 7 bases, with 12 bases between them. Germline V lookup: CDR1 MDHEN, CDR2 SYDVKM. The CDR3 DNA follows: TGTGCCAGCAGTTTGACAGGAGCAATTGGCTACACCTTC. This gives the protein CASSLTGAIGYTF.